The 24 T cell receptor beta chains given below trace back to one sample, sequenced in a study of T-cell reconstitution after alpha-beta-depleted transplantation in children. Unique molecular identifiers were incorporated into the prepared TCRbeta library. TCRdb fed the PCR reads into MiXCR, producing one record per CDR3 protein. The sample has roughly 280,000 distinct CDR3 sequences, under 14% seen once; the top ten hold roughly a quarter. This specimen was peripheral blood, taken 180 days after TCRalphabeta/CD19-depleted stem cell transplant. The receptor set was obtained from a male patient between 2 and 9 years old who had a stem cell transplant for chronic granulomatous disease, so the T cells may come from the graft donor.

This clonotype was observed many times. The V gene is TRBV7-2, the J gene TRBJ2-7, with D tentatively TRBD1 or TRBD2 (5 bases each). V lost 3 bases, J lost 2 bases, and 11 bases lay in between. From germline, CDR1 is SGHTA and CDR2 FQGNSA. The CDR3 extends over 14 amino acids. Here the CDR3 DNA reads TGTGCCAGCAGCTTTTCTTTGGGGGCCTACGAGCAGTACTTC. This translates into CASSFSLGAYEQYF.

This clonotype was counted ten times or more. The chain is built from TRBV5-6 and TRBJ2-6; D is possibly TRBD2 (6 bases). Trimming shortened V by 0 bases and J by 1 base, and 17 bases separated the two germline ends. Germline V lookup: CDR1 SGHDT, CDR2 YYEEEE. The CDR3 has 19 amino acids. The CDR3 DNA is TGTGCCAGCAGCTTGGCGACGGGGGTAGCCCAATCTGGGGCCAACGTCCTGACTTTC. Translating it yields CASSLATGVAQSGANVLTF.

This clonotype was seen repeatedly, ten times or more. The gene calls are TRBV27 and TRBJ2-7; TRBD2 aligns across 11 bases. This CDR3 spans 14 amino acids. Trimming took 2 bases from V and 7 from J; bases not matched to a gene: 4. In germline, CDR1 is MNHEY, CDR2 SMNVEV (reference sequence). Written as DNA, the CDR3 is TGTGCCAGCAGTTTACTAGCGGGAGGACGGGAGCAGTACTTC. This gives the protein CASSLLAGGREQYF.

This clonotype occurred many times. This chain connects TRBV20-1 to TRBJ2-3, with 8 bases fitting TRBD2. Trimming took 4 bases from V and 4 from J; bases not matched to a gene: 7. Germline V CDR1 and CDR2: DFQATT, SNEGSKA (reference sequence). This CDR3 has 14 residues. Written as DNA, the CDR3 is TGCAGTGCTATAGTAGCGGGGAGTTCAGATACGCAGTATTTT. This sequence encodes CSAIVAGSSDTQYF.

This clonotype was recorded many times. The chain has TRBV5-1 and TRBJ2-7; D perhaps matches TRBD2 (5 bases). Germline CDR1 reads SGHRS; CDR2 reads YFSETQ. The CDR3 contains 18 residues. V lost 2 bases and J 6 bases, leaving 27 bases between the germline ends. CDR3 loop: CASSLRLDRTGLGGEQYF. The CDR3 nucleotides are TGCGCCAGCAGCTTACGTTTGGACCGGACGGGATTGGGCGGCGAGCAGTACTTC.

The chain joins TRBV5-5 to TRBJ2-2; no reliable D call. The CDR3 runs to 13 residues. Germline V gene lookup returns CDR1 SGHKS and CDR2 YYEKEE (reference sequence). V was clipped by 3 bases and J by 2 bases, with 5 bases between them. The DNA for the CDR3 is TGTGCCAGCAGCTACTATAACACCGGGGAGCTGTTTTTT. The encoded protein is CASSYYNTGELFF.

This clonotype was observed many times. The rearrangement uses TRBV12-3 or TRBV12-4 and TRBJ2-7, with no clear D. This CDR3 is 12 amino acids long. The V gene lost 8 bases and the J gene lost 3 bases, with 11 bases spanning the gap. The CDR3 DNA reads as TGTGCCAGCGCCTGGAGTAGCTACGAGCAGTACTTC. Protein product: CASAWSSYEQYF.

Here the CDR3 DNA reads TGTGCCATCAGTGATCGAGTCGAGGATACGCAGTATTTT. Its translation: CAISDRVEDTQYF. This chain connects TRBV10-3 to TRBJ2-3; D remains ambiguous. The V gene's germline CDR1 is ENHRY and CDR2 SYGVKD. The V end lost 3 bases, the J end lost 6 bases, and 10 bases lay between the germline ends. The CDR3 has 13 residues.

This clonotype was picked up many times. The chain couples TRBV28 to TRBJ1-3; D call uncertain. Per germline, CDR1 MDHEN and CDR2 SYDVKM. CDR3 length equals 11 residues. V lost 8 bases to trimming and J lost 6 bases, with 8 bases between them. The CDR3 region is CASEEVNTIYF. CDR3 coding DNA: TGTGCCAGCGAAGAAGTAAACACCATATATTTT.

This clonotype was observed at least ten times. This chain links TRBV28 with TRBJ1-4; D ambiguous. Looked up from germline, CDR1 is MDHEN and CDR2 is SYDVKM. This CDR3 region has 18 residues. V gave up 4 bases and J gave up 5 bases, with 23 bases separating them. The CDR3 nucleotides are TGTGCCAGCAGTTCCCCGCTAGGCAGGCCGACCAGGAATGAAAAACTGTTTTTT. Its protein product is CASSSPLGRPTRNEKLFF.

This clonotype was found many times. This chain links TRBV6-5 with TRBJ1-2; 7 bases match TRBD1. With 0 bases clipped from V and 8 bases from J, the junction kept 12 bases outside the gene matches. The CDR3 length is 16 residues. Germline CDR1 MNHEY, CDR2 SVGAGI. The CDR3 DNA follows: TGTGCCAGCAGTTACTCTTCCGGGACAGTGGGGGGCGGCTACACCTTC. Protein sequence: CASSYSSGTVGGGYTF.

This clonotype was seen only a few times. The genes are TRBV5-4 and TRBJ1-6, with TRBD1 matching over 9 bases. The CDR3 loop spans 16 amino acids. Per germline, CDR1 SGHNT and CDR2 YYREEE (reference sequence). V dropped 4 bases and J dropped 5; count of bases not matched to a gene: 7. The CDR3 DNA reads TGTGCCAGCAGCCCTGGACAGGGGTTGAATAATTCACCCCTCCACTTT. This translates into CASSPGQGLNNSPLHF.

This clonotype showed up many times. CDR3 loop: CASSYSRGRNEQFF. For the CDR3, the DNA is TGTGCCAGCAGTTACTCCCGGGGGCGGAATGAGCAGTTCTTC. The gene calls are TRBV6-5 and TRBJ2-1; either TRBD1 or TRBD2 may supply D (6 bases each). The V gene lost 0 bases and the J gene lost 7 bases, with 10 bases spanning the gap. Germline V gene data show CDR1 as MNHEY and CDR2 as SVGAGI. The CDR3 has 14 residues.

This clonotype was counted ten times or more. The chain recombines TRBV5-4 with TRBJ2-5; the match to TRBD2 covers 10 bases. Germline assignment: CDR1 SGHNT and CDR2 YYREEE (reference sequence). This CDR3 region has 18 residues. The V gene end was trimmed by 4 bases and the J gene end by 0 bases; junction bases not matched to a gene: 12. CDR3 protein: CASSKELAGWGDQETQYF. CDR3 bases: TGTGCCAGCAGCAAGGAACTAGCGGGATGGGGGGACCAAGAGACCCAGTACTTC.

This clonotype was picked up many times. The gene calls are TRBV6-2 or TRBV6-3 and TRBJ1-5; D remains unclear. This CDR3 contains 15 residues. V lost 0 bases to trimming and J lost 9 bases, with 15 bases between them. The germline V gene has CDR1 MNHEY and CDR2 SVGEGT. DNA for the CDR3: TGTGCCAGCAGTTACTCGGACCTTTGGACGTTGCCCCAGCATTTT. Its translation: CASSYSDLWTLPQHF.

This clonotype was counted many times. The chain carries TRBV12-3 or TRBV12-4 and TRBJ2-7; TRBD2 matches at 11 bases. This CDR3 comprises 14 residues. V dropped 4 bases and J dropped 6; count of bases not matched to a gene: 5. CDR3 coding DNA: TGTGCCAGCAGTTGGACTAGCGGGTATGTCGAGCAGTACTTC. Encoded protein: CASSWTSGYVEQYF.

Many counts were recorded for this clonotype. The J gene is TRBJ2-3, the V gene TRBV7-9, with D perhaps being TRBD1 or TRBD2 (5 bases each). Germline CDR1 is SEHNR and CDR2 is FQNEAQ (reference sequence). The V end lost 5 bases, the J end lost 2 bases, and 17 bases lay between the germline ends. This CDR3 contains 16 residues. The CDR3 DNA reads as TGTGCCAGCAGCCTAAATCCCGGGACCTCCACAGATACGCAGTATTTT. It yields the protein CASSLNPGTSTDTQYF.

This clonotype showed up many times. The chain uses TRBV18 and TRBJ1-5; unclear D gene. Germline assignment: CDR1 KGHSH and CDR2 LQKENI. The CDR3 totals 15 residues. V shed 0 bases and J shed 0 bases, with 6 bases lying between them. Here the CDR3 reads CASSPPTSSNQPQHF. CDR3 nucleotide sequence: TGTGCCAGCTCACCACCTACAAGTAGCAATCAGCCCCAGCATTTT.

The sample holds many counts of this clonotype. The chain employs TRBV24-1 and TRBJ2-3; tentative D call: TRBD1 (7 bases). The CDR3 has 15 amino acids. Trimming removed 3 bases from V and 2 bases from J, with 11 bases in between. Germline V lookup: CDR1 KGHDR, CDR2 SFDVKD. CDR3 amino acids: CATSDNRGLTDTQYF. The CDR3 bases are TGTGCCACCAGTGATAACAGGGGACTCACAGATACGCAGTATTTT.

This clonotype was observed at least ten times. In DNA, the CDR3 is TGCGCCAGCAGCCCCGGACAGAGTGGTACTGGGGAGCTGTTTTTT. This encodes CASSPGQSGTGELFF. V usage is TRBV5-1 and J usage is TRBJ2-2; D may be TRBD1 (6 bases). This CDR3 is 15 amino acids long. Trimming took 4 bases from V and 8 from J, leaving 18 bases between them. CDR1 is SGHRS and CDR2 is YFSETQ in the germline V gene.

To note about this clonotype: Mismatch with germline at one junction end may stem from a read error. The chain combines TRBV11-2 with TRBJ1-4; TRBD1 might be the D (6 bases). Germline CDR1 SGHAT, CDR2 FQNNGV. The CDR3 consists of 17 residues. CDR3 nucleotides: TGTGCCCGCAGCTTAGATCATTGGACAGCAACTAATGAAAAACTGTTTTTT. Protein: CARSLDHWTATNEKLFF.

This clonotype was observed many times. V is TRBV5-1 and J is TRBJ2-3, with D uncertain. Germline assignment: CDR1 SGHRS and CDR2 YFSETQ. V was clipped by 0 bases and J by 0 bases, with 8 bases between them. The CDR3 sequence is 15 residues long. This chain's CDR3 is CASSLDTTSTDTQYF. CDR3 bases: TGCGCCAGCAGCTTGGATACTACTAGCACAGATACGCAGTATTTT.

This clonotype was observed at least ten times. The rearrangement uses TRBV12-3 or TRBV12-4 and TRBJ2-7, with 8 bases fitting TRBD2. With V trimmed by 5 bases and J by 0 bases, 15 bases remained unmatched. The CDR3 spans 18 residues. In DNA, the CDR3 is TGTGCCAGCAGTCCGGGACTAGGGGCTTTTAAGAGCTCCTACGAGCAGTACTTC. Translated: CASSPGLGAFKSSYEQYF.

This clonotype was seen ten or more times. This chain connects TRBV7-2 to TRBJ2-7, with unresolved D. CDR1 SGHTA and CDR2 FQGNSA come from the germline V gene. V was cut by 8 bases and J by 6 bases, with 14 bases left in between. This CDR3 spans 12 amino acids. The CDR3 protein is CASGGHHGEQYF. CDR3 coding DNA: TGTGCCAGCGGCGGCCATCACGGCGAGCAGTACTTC.